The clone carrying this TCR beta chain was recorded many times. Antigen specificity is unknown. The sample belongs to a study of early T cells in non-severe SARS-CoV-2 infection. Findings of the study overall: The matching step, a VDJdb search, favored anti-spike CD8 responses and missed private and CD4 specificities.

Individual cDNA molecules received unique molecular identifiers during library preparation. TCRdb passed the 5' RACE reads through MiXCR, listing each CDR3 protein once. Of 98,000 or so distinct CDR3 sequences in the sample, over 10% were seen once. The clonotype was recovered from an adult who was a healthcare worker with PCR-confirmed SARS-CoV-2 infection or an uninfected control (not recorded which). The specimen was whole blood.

As DNA, the CDR3 is TGCAGTGCTATAGGTGGGACACTGGAGGGTGAAGCTTTCTTT. It yields the protein CSAIGGTLEGEAFF. The chain combines TRBV20-1 with TRBJ1-1; tentatively, D is TRBD1 (6 bases). Germline V lookup: CDR1 DFQATT, CDR2 SNEGSKA (reference sequence). Trimming pared 4 bases from V and 7 bases from J, leaving 19 bases between. CDR3 length: 14 amino acids.